This TCR beta chain originates from a study of cytomegalovirus exposure and HLA in healthy donors. Overall study context: The approximately 120 validation repertoires were produced on the same platform as the 720 or so repertoires of the first cohort. This was reported in a later analysis.

About this clone: Its antigen remains unknown.

Study results and caveats: The study recorded 150 to 200 TCR beta chains that were cytomegalovirus-associated. Clusters of TCRs from the first cohort tended to co-occur in the approximately 130 validation repertoires (as a later analysis found). Most TCR sequences were rare, but some public TCRs occurred in many donors.

Germline lookup yields CDR1 SNHLY and CDR2 FYNNEI. This CDR3 is 13 amino acids long. The ends lost 5 bases at V and 5 bases at J; junction bases unmatched: 2. This table comes from immunoSEQ multiplex PCR, and its TCRdb copy is limited to in-frame clones, with some not included. The sample shows tens of thousands of clones, approximately 88% of them seen only once. V is TRBV2 and J is TRBJ1-2, with 10 bases that match TRBD1. The specimen was PBMCs. This receptor was obtained from a young woman in good health and CMV-seropositive. CDR3 nucleotide sequence: TGTGCCAGCAGTCCGGGACAGGGGTATGGCTACACCTTC. It specifies CASSPGQGYGYTF.